These 5 T cell receptor beta chains share one sample of origin, sequenced in a study of CD8 T cells in ankylosing spondylitis. In TCRdb, the 5' RACE reads were re-called with MiXCR into one record per CDR3 protein. The sample shows 210,000 or so distinct CDR3 sequences, around 24% of them seen only once. The specimen was blood, either unsorted or a sorted T cell fraction (not recorded which). The receptors stem from a male donor with ankylosing spondylitis or in good health (not recorded which).

The chain joins TRBV12-3 or TRBV12-4 to TRBJ2-7; tentative D call: TRBD1 (6 bases). V was clipped by 3 bases and J by 2 bases, with 17 bases between them. The length of the CDR3 is 16 residues. The CDR3 sequence: CASSFRSGALPYEQYF. The CDR3 region has the DNA TGTGCCAGCAGTTTTAGGTCAGGGGCTTTACCCTACGAGCAGTACTTC.

This clonotype was observed at least ten times. This chain uses TRBV5-5 with TRBJ2-1, with TRBD2 matching 8 bases. The junction had 6 bases not matched to a gene; V was cut back by 4 bases and J by 3 bases. CDR3 length: 15 residues. Germline V gene data show CDR1 as SGHKS and CDR2 as YYEKEE (reference sequence). CDR3 in amino acids: CASSPGLGGYNEQFF. The CDR3 coding sequence is TGTGCCAGCAGCCCGGGACTAGGGGGCTACAATGAGCAGTTCTTC.

This clonotype was picked up a small number of times. The chain joins TRBV29-1 to TRBJ2-5; 7 bases fit TRBD2. J lost 5 bases, V lost 4 bases, and 13 bases had no gene match. Germline V CDR1 and CDR2: SQVTM, ANQGSEA. The CDR3 extends over 15 amino acids. CDR3 protein: CSVVTGGGRGETQYF. The CDR3 region has the DNA TGCAGCGTTGTAACGGGAGGAGGCCGTGGCGAGACCCAGTACTTC.

The chain is built from TRBV7-8 and TRBJ2-7, with D perhaps assigned TRBD1 or TRBD2 (7 bases each). CDR1 SGHVS and CDR2 FQNEAQ come from the germline V gene. This CDR3 spans 14 amino acids. V lost 10 bases to trimming and J lost 3 bases, with 19 bases between them. The CDR3 here is CAIPGGVMHYEQYF. The DNA for the CDR3 is TGTGCCATCCCAGGGGGGGTAATGCACTACGAGCAGTACTTC.

The J gene is TRBJ1-3, the V gene TRBV5-5, with TRBD1 matching 7 bases. V trimming: 0 bases; J trimming: 9 bases; junction bases outside the gene matches: 9. CDR1 and CDR2 from the germline V gene are SGHKS and YYEKEE (reference sequence). This CDR3 has 15 residues. The CDR3 region is CASSLEGRGISTIYF. CDR3 DNA: TGTGCCAGCAGCTTGGAAGGCAGGGGGATAAGCACCATATATTTT.